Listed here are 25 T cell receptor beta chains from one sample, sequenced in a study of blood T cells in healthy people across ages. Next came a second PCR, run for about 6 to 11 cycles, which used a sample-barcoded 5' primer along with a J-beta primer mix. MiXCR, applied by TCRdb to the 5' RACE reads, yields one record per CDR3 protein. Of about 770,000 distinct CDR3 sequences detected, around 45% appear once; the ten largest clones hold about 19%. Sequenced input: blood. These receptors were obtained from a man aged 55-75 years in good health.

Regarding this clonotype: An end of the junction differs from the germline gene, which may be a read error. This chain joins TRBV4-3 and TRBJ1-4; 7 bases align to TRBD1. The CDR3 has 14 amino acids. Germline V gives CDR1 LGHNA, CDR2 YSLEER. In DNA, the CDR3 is TGCACCAGCAGCCAGTGGCAGGGGGATGAAAAACTGTTTTTT. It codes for CTSSQWQGDEKLFF.

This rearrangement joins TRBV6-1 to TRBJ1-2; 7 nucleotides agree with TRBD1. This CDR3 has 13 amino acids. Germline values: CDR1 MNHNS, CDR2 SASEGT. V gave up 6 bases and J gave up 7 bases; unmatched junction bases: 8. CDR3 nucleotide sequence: TGTGCCAGCAGCGATTTCACAGGGGCTGGCTACACCTTC. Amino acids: CASSDFTGAGYTF.

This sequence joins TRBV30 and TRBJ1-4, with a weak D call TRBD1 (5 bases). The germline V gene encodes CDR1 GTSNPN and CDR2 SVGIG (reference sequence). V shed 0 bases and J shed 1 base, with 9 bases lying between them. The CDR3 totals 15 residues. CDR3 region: CAWSVAGRTNEKLFF. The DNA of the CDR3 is TGTGCCTGGAGTGTGGCGGGACGAACTAATGAAAAACTGTTTTTT. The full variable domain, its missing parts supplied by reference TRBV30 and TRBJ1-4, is SQTIHQWPATLVQPVGSPLSLECTVEGTSNPNLYWYRQAAGRGLQLLFYSVGIGQISSEVPQNLSASRPQDRQFILSSKKLLLSDSGFYLCAWSVAGRTNEKLFFGSGTQLSVL.

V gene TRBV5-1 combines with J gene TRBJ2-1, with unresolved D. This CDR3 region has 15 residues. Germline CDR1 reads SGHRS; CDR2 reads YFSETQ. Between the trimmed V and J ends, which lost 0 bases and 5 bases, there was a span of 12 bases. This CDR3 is CASSLASGPNNEQFF. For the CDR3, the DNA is TGCGCCAGCAGCTTGGCCTCGGGCCCCAACAATGAGCAGTTCTTC.

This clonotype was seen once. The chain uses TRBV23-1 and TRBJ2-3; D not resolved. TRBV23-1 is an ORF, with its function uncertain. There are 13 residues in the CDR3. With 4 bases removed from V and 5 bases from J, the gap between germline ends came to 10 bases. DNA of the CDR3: TGCGCCAGCAGTCTCCCTTCTATAGATACGCAGTATTTT. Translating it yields CASSLPSIDTQYF.

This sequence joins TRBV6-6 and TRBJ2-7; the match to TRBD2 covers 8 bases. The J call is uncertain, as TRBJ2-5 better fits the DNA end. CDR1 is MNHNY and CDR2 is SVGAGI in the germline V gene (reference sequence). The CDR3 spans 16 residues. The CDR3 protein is CASSYSAGGRGGTQYF. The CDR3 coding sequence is TGTGCCAGCAGTTACTCGGCGGGGGGCCGCGGAGGGACCCAGTACTTC.

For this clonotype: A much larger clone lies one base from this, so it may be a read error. DNA of the CDR3: TGTGCCAGCAGCTTAGGGGCTAGCGGGGGCTCCTACGATGAGCAGTTCTTC. Translating it yields CASSLGASGGSYDEQFF. This chain connects TRBV7-2 to TRBJ2-1; 10 bases line up with TRBD2. Germline V gene sequence: CDR1 SGHTA, CDR2 FQGNSA. The CDR3 consists of 17 residues. The complete variable domain, with remaining parts taken from reference TRBV7-2 and TRBJ2-1, reads GAGVSQSPSNKVTEKGKDVELRCDPISGHTALYWYRQSLGQGLEFLIYFQGNSAPDKSGLPSDRFSAERTGGSVSTLTIQRTQQEDSAVYLCASSLGASGGSYDEQFFGPGTRLTVL.

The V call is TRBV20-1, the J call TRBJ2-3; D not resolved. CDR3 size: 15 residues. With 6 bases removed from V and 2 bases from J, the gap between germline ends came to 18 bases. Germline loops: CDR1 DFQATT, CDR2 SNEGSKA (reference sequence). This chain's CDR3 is CSATDTYLITDTQYF. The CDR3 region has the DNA TGCAGTGCCACCGACACTTATCTTATCACAGATACGCAGTATTTT.

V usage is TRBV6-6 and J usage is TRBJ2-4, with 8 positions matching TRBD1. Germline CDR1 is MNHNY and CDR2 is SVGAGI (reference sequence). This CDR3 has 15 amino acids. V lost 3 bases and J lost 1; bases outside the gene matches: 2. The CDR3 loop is CASSYTGGAKNIQYF. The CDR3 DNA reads TGTGCCAGCAGTTATACAGGGGGTGCCAAAAACATTCAGTACTTC.

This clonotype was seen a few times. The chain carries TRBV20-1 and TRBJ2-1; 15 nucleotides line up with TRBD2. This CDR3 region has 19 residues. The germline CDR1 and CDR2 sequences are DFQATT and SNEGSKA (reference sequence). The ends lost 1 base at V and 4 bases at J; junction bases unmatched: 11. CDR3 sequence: CSARARTSGRGSPYNEQFF. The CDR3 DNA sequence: TGCAGTGCTAGAGCCAGGACTAGCGGGAGGGGGTCCCCATACAATGAGCAGTTCTTC.

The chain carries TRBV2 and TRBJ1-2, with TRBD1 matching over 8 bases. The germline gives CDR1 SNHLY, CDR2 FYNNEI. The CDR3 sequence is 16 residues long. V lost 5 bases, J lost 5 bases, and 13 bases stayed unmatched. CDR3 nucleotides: TGTGCCAGCAGTCCAACCGTGAGGACAGGGATTTATGGCTACACCTTC. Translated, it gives CASSPTVRTGIYGYTF.

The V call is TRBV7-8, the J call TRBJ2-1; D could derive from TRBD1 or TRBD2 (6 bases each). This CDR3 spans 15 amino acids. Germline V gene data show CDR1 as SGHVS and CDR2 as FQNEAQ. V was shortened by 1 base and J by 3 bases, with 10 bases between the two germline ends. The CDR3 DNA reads TGTGCCAGCAGCTTAGGGGGGGCCCACTACAATGAGCAGTTCTTC. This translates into CASSLGGAHYNEQFF.

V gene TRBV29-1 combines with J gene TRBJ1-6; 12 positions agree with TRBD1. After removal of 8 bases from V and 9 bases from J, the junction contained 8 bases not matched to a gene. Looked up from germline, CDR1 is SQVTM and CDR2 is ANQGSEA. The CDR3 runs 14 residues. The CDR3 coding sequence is TGCAGCACCGGGACAGGGGGCGAGACTTCACCCCTCCACTTT. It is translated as CSTGTGGETSPLHF.

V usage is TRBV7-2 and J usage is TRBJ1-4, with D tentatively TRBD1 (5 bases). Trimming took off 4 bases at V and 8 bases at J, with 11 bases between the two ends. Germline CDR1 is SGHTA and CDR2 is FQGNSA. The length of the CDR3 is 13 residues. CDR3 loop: CASSWGINEKLFF. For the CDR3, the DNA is TGTGCCAGCAGCTGGGGGATCAACGAAAAACTGTTTTTT.

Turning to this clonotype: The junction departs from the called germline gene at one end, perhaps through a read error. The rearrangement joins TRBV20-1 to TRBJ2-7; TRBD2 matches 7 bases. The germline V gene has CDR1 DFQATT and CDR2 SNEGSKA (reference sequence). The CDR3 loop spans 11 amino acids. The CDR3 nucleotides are TGCAGTGCCCGAAGGGACTACGGGCAGTACTTC. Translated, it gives CSARRDYGQYF.

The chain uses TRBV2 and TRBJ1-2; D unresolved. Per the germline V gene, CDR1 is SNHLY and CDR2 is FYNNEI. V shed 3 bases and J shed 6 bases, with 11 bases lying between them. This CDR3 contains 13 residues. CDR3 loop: CASSEPYSDGYTF. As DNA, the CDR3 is TGTGCCAGCAGTGAGCCGTATTCCGATGGCTACACCTTC.

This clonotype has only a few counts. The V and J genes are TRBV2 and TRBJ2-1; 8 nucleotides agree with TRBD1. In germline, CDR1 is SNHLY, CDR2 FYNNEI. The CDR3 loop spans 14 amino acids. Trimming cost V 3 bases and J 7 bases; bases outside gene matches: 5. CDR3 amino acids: CASSENRGVNEQFF. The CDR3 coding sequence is TGTGCCAGCAGTGAGAACAGGGGGGTAAATGAGCAGTTCTTC.

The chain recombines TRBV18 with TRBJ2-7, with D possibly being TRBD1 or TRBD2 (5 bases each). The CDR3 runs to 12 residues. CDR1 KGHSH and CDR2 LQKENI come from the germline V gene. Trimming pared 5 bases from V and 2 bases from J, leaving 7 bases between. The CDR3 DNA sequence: TGTGCCAGCTCAGAGGGGACCTACGAGCAGTACTTC. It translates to CASSEGTYEQYF. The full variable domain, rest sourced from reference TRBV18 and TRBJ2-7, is NAGVMQNPRHLVRRRGQEARLRCSPMKGHSHVYWYRQLPEEGLKFMVYLQKENIIDESGMPKERFSAEFPKEGPSILRIQQVVRGDSAAYFCASSEGTYEQYFGPGTRLTVT.

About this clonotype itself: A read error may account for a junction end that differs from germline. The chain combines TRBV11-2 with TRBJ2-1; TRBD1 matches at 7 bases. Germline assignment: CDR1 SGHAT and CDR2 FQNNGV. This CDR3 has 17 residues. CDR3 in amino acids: CANSSRTSAGGYNEQFF. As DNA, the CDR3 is TGTGCCAACAGCTCCCGAACGAGCGCAGGGGGATACAATGAGCAGTTCTTC.

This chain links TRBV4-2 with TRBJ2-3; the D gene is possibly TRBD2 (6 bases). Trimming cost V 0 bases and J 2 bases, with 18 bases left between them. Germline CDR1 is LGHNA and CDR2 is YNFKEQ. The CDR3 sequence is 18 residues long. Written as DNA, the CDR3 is TGTGCCAGCAGCCAAGATAGAGGGACTTCCTCTCCCACAGATACGCAGTATTTT. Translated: CASSQDRGTSSPTDTQYF.

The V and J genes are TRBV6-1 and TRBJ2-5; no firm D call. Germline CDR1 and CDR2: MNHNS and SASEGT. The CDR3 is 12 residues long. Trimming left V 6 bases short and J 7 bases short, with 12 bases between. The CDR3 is CASRPQTVTQYF. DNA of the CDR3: TGTGCCAGCAGGCCCCAAACAGTGACCCAGTACTTC.

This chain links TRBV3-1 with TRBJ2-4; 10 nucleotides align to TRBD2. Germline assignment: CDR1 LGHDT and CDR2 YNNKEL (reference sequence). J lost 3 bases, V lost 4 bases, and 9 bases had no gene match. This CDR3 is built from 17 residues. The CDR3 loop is CASSPLGLAVLKNIQYF. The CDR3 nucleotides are TGTGCCAGCAGCCCCCTTGGACTAGCGGTACTCAAAAACATTCAGTACTTC. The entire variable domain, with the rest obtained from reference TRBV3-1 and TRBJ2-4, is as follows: DTAVSQTPKYLVTQMGNDKSIKCEQNLGHDTMYWYKQDSKKFLKIMFSYNNKELIINETVPNRFSPKSPDKAHLNLHINSLELGDSAVYFCASSPLGLAVLKNIQYFGAGTRLSVL.

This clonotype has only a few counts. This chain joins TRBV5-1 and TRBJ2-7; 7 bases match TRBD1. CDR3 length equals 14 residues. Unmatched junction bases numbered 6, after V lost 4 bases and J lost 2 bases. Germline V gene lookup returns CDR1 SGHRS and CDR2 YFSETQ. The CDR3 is CASSKGTAAYEQYF. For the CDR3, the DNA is TGCGCCAGCAGCAAGGGGACAGCTGCCTACGAGCAGTACTTC.

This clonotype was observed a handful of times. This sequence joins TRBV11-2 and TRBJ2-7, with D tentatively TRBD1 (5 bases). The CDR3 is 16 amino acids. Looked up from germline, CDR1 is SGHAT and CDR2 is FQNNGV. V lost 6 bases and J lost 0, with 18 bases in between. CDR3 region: CASSSEPGHRSYEQYF. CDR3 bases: TGTGCCAGCAGTTCTGAACCCGGACACCGCTCCTACGAGCAGTACTTC.

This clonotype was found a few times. As DNA, the CDR3 is TGTGCCAGGACCCTGGGGGGAAACTATGGCTACACCTTC. It yields the protein CARTLGGNYGYTF. This chain joins TRBV6-6 and TRBJ1-2; D might be TRBD1 (5 bases). V lost 9 bases and J lost 2, with 13 bases in between. The CDR3 is 13 residues long. From germline, CDR1 is MNHNY and CDR2 SVGAGI (reference sequence).